The 25 T cell receptor beta chains presented below share a single source sample, sequenced in a study of graft-versus-host responses after intestinal transplantation. The data were produced by immunoSEQ multiplex PCR, yet TCRdb's version contains in-frame clones alone and is incomplete. The sample includes some 12,000 clones, 93% of them seen just once. Sequenced here: PBMCs, sampled 109 to 110 days after intestinal transplant. The receptors come from a human patient who received an intestinal transplant, so some T cells may come from the graft donor.

V gene TRBV5-6 combines with J gene TRBJ2-7, with D tentatively TRBD1 (5 bases). CDR1 SGHDT and CDR2 YYEEEE come from the germline V gene. The V end was cut by 0 bases, the J end by 5 bases, with 9 bases between. The length of the CDR3 is 13 residues. The CDR3 spells CASSLEGNNEQYF. In nucleotides, the CDR3 is TGTGCCAGCAGCTTGGAGGGGAATAACGAGCAGTACTTC. The full variable domain, its missing parts supplied by reference TRBV5-6 and TRBJ2-7, is DAGVTQSPTHLIKTRGQQVTLRCSPKSGHDTVSWYQQALGQGPQFIFQYYEEEERQRGNFPDRFSGHQFPNYSSELNVNALLLGDSALYLCASSLEGNNEQYFGPGTRLTVT.

The chain uses TRBV11-2 and TRBJ2-3; unclear D gene. Germline V CDR1 and CDR2: SGHAT, FQNNGV. This CDR3 is 15 amino acids long. The V gene lost 0 bases and the J gene lost 2 bases, with 9 bases spanning the gap. CDR3 in amino acids: CASSLDRALTDTQYF. The CDR3 coding sequence is TGTGCCAGCAGCTTAGATCGAGCCCTCACAGATACGCAGTATTTT.

This chain links TRBV2 with TRBJ1-5; D is unresolved. V was cut by 1 base and J by 0 bases, with 7 bases left in between. Germline V gene lookup returns CDR1 SNHLY and CDR2 FYNNEI. The CDR3 spans 15 residues. DNA for the CDR3: TGTGCCAGCAGTGAAGGAGAGAATAGCAATCAGCCCCAGCATTTT. As protein: CASSEGENSNQPQHF.

About this clone itself: An end of the junction does not agree with germline; a read error may underlie this. The chain carries TRBV14 and TRBJ1-5, with D uncertain. Germline V gives CDR1 SGHDN, CDR2 FVKESK. The CDR3 has 14 amino acids. The CDR3 DNA reads TGTGCCAGCAGTCAAGCGGGATCGGGTCAGCCCCAGCATTTT. Translated: CASSQAGSGQPQHF.

V usage is TRBV30 and J usage is TRBJ1-1; D may be TRBD1 (6 bases). With 2 bases removed from V and 0 bases from J, the gap between germline ends came to 19 bases. The CDR3 has 17 residues. The germline V gene encodes CDR1 GTSNPN and CDR2 SVGIG (reference sequence). The CDR3 DNA reads TGTGCCTGGAGTCTCCAGGGGCGCATTTCAATGAACACTGAAGCTTTCTTT. Protein sequence: CAWSLQGRISMNTEAFF.

V is TRBV27 and J is TRBJ1-5; tentatively, D is TRBD1 (6 bases). CDR3 length: 14 residues. V was trimmed by 1 base and J by 6 bases, leaving 10 bases between them. The germline gives CDR1 MNHEY, CDR2 SMNVEV (reference sequence). CDR3 amino acids: CASSLLGAGQPQHF. CDR3 DNA: TGTGCCAGCAGTTTATTGGGGGCAGGTCAGCCCCAGCATTTT.

This clone occurred a few times. The chain couples TRBV5-1 to TRBJ1-6; TRBD1 is a possible D gene (5 bases). Germline values: CDR1 SGHRS, CDR2 YFSETQ. There are 16 residues in the CDR3. Trimming took off 0 bases at V and 3 bases at J, with 10 bases between the two ends. The CDR3 sequence is CASSLETGNYNSPLHF. CDR3 in DNA: TGCGCCAGCAGCTTGGAAACAGGAAACTATAATTCACCCCTCCACTTT.

This clone was found once. The chain joins TRBV6-1 to TRBJ2-7, with 11 nucleotides matching TRBD2. Germline assignment: CDR1 MNHNS and CDR2 SASEGT. The CDR3 length is 15 residues. J lost 2 bases, V lost 5 bases, and 5 bases had no gene match. The CDR3 coding sequence is TGTGCCAGCAGTCAAACTAGCGGGAGTCCCTACGAGCAGTACTTC. This codes for CASSQTSGSPYEQYF.

The rearrangement links TRBV5-4 to TRBJ2-1; D unclear. V lost 4 bases and J lost 5, with 19 bases in between. CDR1 SGHNT and CDR2 YYREEE come from the germline V gene (reference sequence). The CDR3 loop spans 16 amino acids. CDR3 amino acids: CASSPGGFPTDNEQFF. The CDR3 nucleotides are TGTGCCAGCAGCCCCGGTGGCTTTCCCACTGACAATGAGCAGTTCTTC.

This chain links TRBV7-8 with TRBJ2-7; TRBD2 agrees at 7 bases. The V gene's germline CDR1 is SGHVS and CDR2 FQNEAQ. After removal of 5 bases from V and 0 bases from J, the junction contained 4 bases not matched to a gene. CDR3 size: 14 residues. CDR3 protein: CASSPRDYSYEQYF. For the CDR3, the DNA is TGTGCCAGCAGCCCCCGGGACTACTCCTACGAGCAGTACTTC.

The CDR3 region has the DNA TGTGCCTGGAGTAGGGGCGCAGGTCAGCCCCAGCATTTT. Amino acids: CAWSRGAGQPQHF. The rearrangement links TRBV30 to TRBJ1-5, with D possibly being TRBD1 (5 bases). Germline CDR1 GTSNPN, CDR2 SVGIG (reference sequence). V was shortened by 2 bases and J by 6 bases, with 11 bases between the two germline ends. This CDR3 has 13 residues.

The rearrangement uses TRBV4-1 and TRBJ2-5; D unclear. Looked up from germline, CDR1 is MGHRA and CDR2 is YSYEKL. This CDR3 comprises 15 residues. V shed 2 bases and J shed 5 bases, with 15 bases lying between them. The CDR3 bases are TGCGCCAGCAGCCAATTTCCGCGGCCTAGTGAGACCCAGTACTTC. Protein: CASSQFPRPSETQYF.

V gene TRBV27 combines with J gene TRBJ1-1, with a weak D call TRBD1 (5 bases). Germline values: CDR1 MNHEY, CDR2 SMNVEV (reference sequence). This CDR3 spans 13 amino acids. Trimming stripped 8 bases from V and 2 bases from J, with 12 bases between. In nucleotides, the CDR3 is TGTGCCAGCCAGGGACGGACAAACACTGAAGCTTTCTTT. Its protein product is CASQGRTNTEAFF.

This chain joins TRBV27 and TRBJ2-3; D possibly matches TRBD1 or TRBD2 (5 bases each). The CDR3 extends over 15 amino acids. Germline CDR1 reads MNHEY; CDR2 reads SMNVEV (reference sequence). The V gene lost 4 bases and the J gene lost 3 bases, with 14 bases spanning the gap. In DNA form, the CDR3 reads TGTGCCAGCAGTTGGGGGATAGGACGAACAGATACGCAGTATTTT. Translation: CASSWGIGRTDTQYF.

The chain uses TRBV11-2 and TRBJ2-2; a possible D gene is TRBD1 (5 bases). The germline CDR1 and CDR2 sequences are SGHAT and FQNNGV. The CDR3 runs 16 residues. V shed 3 bases and J shed 0 bases, with 11 bases lying between them. The CDR3 is CASSFEIRANTGELFF. In DNA, the CDR3 is TGTGCCAGCAGCTTTGAGATCAGGGCGAACACCGGGGAGCTGTTTTTT.

J is TRBJ2-7 and V is TRBV30, with D possibly called TRBD1 or TRBD2 (5 bases each). Trimming removed 3 bases from V and 2 bases from J, with 8 bases in between. CDR3 size: 12 residues. Germline CDR1 GTSNPN, CDR2 SVGIG (reference sequence). Here the CDR3 DNA reads TGTGCCTGGAGGGGGGATACCTACGAGCAGTACTTC. This translates into CAWRGDTYEQYF.

The chain uses TRBV28 and TRBJ1-3, with D possibly matching TRBD1 (5 bases). Germline assignment: CDR1 MDHEN and CDR2 SYDVKM. The length of the CDR3 is 15 residues. Trimming took off 6 bases at V and 0 bases at J, with 12 bases between the two ends. The DNA of the CDR3 is TGTGCCAGCAGCCCGGGGGGGGGCTCTGGAAACACCATATATTTT. The encoded protein is CASSPGGGSGNTIYF.

The rearrangement joins TRBV5-1 to TRBJ1-1, with D unclear. The CDR3 sequence is 14 residues long. The V end lost 5 bases, the J end lost 4 bases, and 15 bases lay between the germline ends. The V gene's germline CDR1 is SGHRS and CDR2 YFSETQ. The CDR3 loop is CASREEAGSTEAFF. The CDR3 DNA is TGCGCCAGCAGGGAGGAAGCCGGGAGCACTGAAGCTTTCTTT.

This clone was seen a single time. The genes are TRBV7-9 and TRBJ1-2; D unresolved. Deletions cut 1 base from V and 4 bases from J, with 13 bases between. Germline CDR1 is SEHNR and CDR2 is FQNEAQ (reference sequence). The CDR3 sequence is 15 residues long. The CDR3 nucleotides are TGTGCCAGCAGCTTAGACGCGGGAATTCCCTATGGCTACACCTTC. Encoded protein: CASSLDAGIPYGYTF.

The rearrangement joins TRBV7-8 to TRBJ2-2; weak D call: TRBD2 (6 bases). This CDR3 is 17 amino acids long. CDR1 and CDR2 (germline): SGHVS, FQNEAQ. V lost 4 bases to trimming and J lost 5 bases, with 20 bases between them. CDR3 in DNA: TGTGCCAGCAGCTCGATAAGACTAGGGCCCGTAACCGGGGAGCTGTTTTTT. Translating gives CASSSIRLGPVTGELFF.

The chain couples TRBV7-2 to TRBJ1-5; D perhaps matches TRBD1 (5 bases). Per the germline V gene, CDR1 is SGHTA and CDR2 is FQGNSA. The V end lost 1 base, the J end lost 6 bases, and 13 bases lay between the germline ends. This CDR3 is built from 15 residues. DNA for the CDR3: TGTGCCAGCAGCTTAGGCATCGGGGGTGCTCAGCCCCAGCATTTT. Its translation: CASSLGIGGAQPQHF.

V gene TRBV19 combines with J gene TRBJ2-1; D is uncertain. The CDR3 totals 16 residues. Per germline, CDR1 LNHDA and CDR2 SQIVND (reference sequence). The V and J ends lost 0 bases and 0 bases respectively, with 9 bases between them. For the CDR3, the DNA is TGTGCCAGTAGTATAGAGTGGGCGAGCTCCTACAATGAGCAGTTCTTC. Encoded protein: CASSIEWASSYNEQFF. Full variable domain (rest looked up from reference TRBV19 and TRBJ2-1): DGGITQSPKYLFRKEGQNVTLSCEQNLNHDAMYWYRQDPGQGLRLIYYSQIVNDFQKGDIAEGYSVSREKKESFPLTVTSAQKNPTAFYLCASSIEWASSYNEQFFGPGTRLTVL.

This chain uses TRBV19 with TRBJ2-3, with D unresolved. The CDR3 extends over 11 amino acids. The V end was cut by 3 bases, the J end by 2 bases, with 0 bases between. Germline V lookup: CDR1 LNHDA, CDR2 SQIVND (reference sequence). This CDR3 is CASSITDTQYF. The CDR3 DNA is TGTGCCAGTAGTATCACAGATACGCAGTATTTT.

CDR3 sequence: CASSITGTGGPSTGELFF. In DNA, the CDR3 is TGTGCCAGTAGTATCACCGGGACAGGGGGTCCATCCACCGGGGAGCTGTTTTTT. The chain employs TRBV19 and TRBJ2-2; TRBD1 matches 11 bases. V gave up 3 bases and J gave up 4 bases; unmatched junction bases: 10. Germline CDR1 and CDR2: LNHDA and SQIVND (reference sequence). The CDR3 runs 18 residues.

J is TRBJ1-2 and V is TRBV29-1; D is ambiguous. Germline V gene sequence: CDR1 SQVTM, CDR2 ANQGSEA. The V gene lost 4 bases and the J gene lost 4 bases, with 13 bases spanning the gap. The CDR3 length is 13 residues. CDR3 nucleotide sequence: TGCAGCGTTGTCTTTTCAAAGGCCTATGGCTACACCTTC. Translated: CSVVFSKAYGYTF.